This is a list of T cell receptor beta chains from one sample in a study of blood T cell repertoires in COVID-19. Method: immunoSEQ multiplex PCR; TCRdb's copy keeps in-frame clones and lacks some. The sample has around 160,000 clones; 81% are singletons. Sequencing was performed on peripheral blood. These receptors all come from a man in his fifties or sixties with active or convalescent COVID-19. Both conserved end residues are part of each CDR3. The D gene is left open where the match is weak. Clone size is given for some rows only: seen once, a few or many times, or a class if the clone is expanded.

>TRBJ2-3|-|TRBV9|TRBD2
CASSVASSGRGTDTQYF
TGTGCCAGCAGCGTAGCTAGTAGCGGGAGGGGCACAGATACGCAGTATTTT
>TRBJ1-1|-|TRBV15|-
CATSVGLRNTEAFF
TGTGCCACCAGCGTTGGACTGAGGAACACTGAAGCTTTCTTT
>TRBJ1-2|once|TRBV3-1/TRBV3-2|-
CASSQLTANYGYTF
TGTGCCAGCAGCCAACTCACAGCTAACTATGGCTACACCTTC
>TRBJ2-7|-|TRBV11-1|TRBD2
CASSLGLAAQEQYF
TGTGCCAGCAGCTTAGGACTAGCGGCACAGGAGCAGTACTTC
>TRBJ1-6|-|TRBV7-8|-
CASSLLGGSGSPLHF
TGTGCCAGCAGCTTATTGGGCGGGAGTGGGTCACCCCTCCACTTT
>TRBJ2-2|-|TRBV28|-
CASRSTRPGELFF
TGTGCCAGCAGAAGTACTAGGCCCGGGGAGCTGTTTTTT
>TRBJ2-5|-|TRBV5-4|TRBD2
CASSPDLLAGGSPQETQYF
TGTGCCAGCAGCCCCGACTTGCTAGCGGGGGGCAGTCCGCAAGAGACCCAGTACTTC
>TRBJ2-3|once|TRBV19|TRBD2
CASSIGGGPVDTQYF
TGTGCCAGTAGTATAGGCGGGGGGCCCGTAGATACGCAGTATTTT
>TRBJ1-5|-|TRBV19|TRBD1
CASSVAGTGGARGNQPQHF
TGTGCCAGTAGTGTCGCCGGGACAGGGGGCGCGAGGGGGAATCAGCCCCAGCATTTT
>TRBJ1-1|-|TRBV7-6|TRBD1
CASSPSGTVNTEAFF
TGTGCCAGCAGCCCTTCCGGGACAGTTAACACTGAAGCTTTCTTT
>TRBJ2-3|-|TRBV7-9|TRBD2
CASSLIAGRTDTQYF
TGTGCCAGCAGCCTCATAGCGGGCCGCACAGATACGCAGTATTTT
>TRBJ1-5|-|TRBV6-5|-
CASGGAGNQPQHF
TGTGCCAGCGGGGGGGCCGGGAATCAGCCCCAGCATTTT
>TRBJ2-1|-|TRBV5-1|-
CASSFTAEYNEQFF
TGCGCCAGCAGCTTTACAGCAGAATACAATGAGCAGTTCTTC
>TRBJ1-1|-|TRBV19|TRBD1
CASTGRGLSNTEAFF
TGTGCCAGTACGGGCAGGGGGCTCAGTAACACTGAAGCTTTCTTT
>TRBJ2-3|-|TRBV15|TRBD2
CATSSGRTSGLHTQYF
TGTGCCACCAGCTCCGGTCGGACTAGCGGACTCCATACGCAGTATTTT
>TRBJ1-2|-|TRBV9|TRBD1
CASSKEAGGFLDGYTF
TGTGCCAGCAGCAAAGAGGCAGGGGGCTTTCTCGATGGCTACACCTTC
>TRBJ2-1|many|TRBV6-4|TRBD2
CASSDSTSGSNEQFF
TGTGCCAGCAGTGACTCGACTAGCGGGAGCAATGAGCAGTTCTTC
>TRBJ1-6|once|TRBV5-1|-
CASSSGAGRRDSPLHF
TGCGCCAGCAGCTCTGGAGCCGGACGGAGGGATTCACCCCTCCACTTT
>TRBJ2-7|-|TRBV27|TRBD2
CASSLASGGSYEQYF
TGTGCCAGCAGTTTGGCTAGCGGGGGCTCCTACGAGCAGTACTTC
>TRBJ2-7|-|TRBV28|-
CASSLTREQYF
TGTGCCAGCAGTTTGACGAGGGAGCAGTACTTC
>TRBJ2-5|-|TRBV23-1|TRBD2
CAGGGRGDWETQYF
TGCGCCGGGGGGGGAAGGGGAGATTGGGAGACCCAGTACTTC
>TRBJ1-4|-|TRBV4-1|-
CASSPDPGQPSEKLFF
TGCGCCAGCAGCCCAGACCCCGGACAGCCTTCGGAAAAACTGTTTTTT
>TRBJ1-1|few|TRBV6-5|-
CASSYRDMNTEAFF
TGTGCCAGCAGTTACAGGGACATGAACACTGAAGCTTTCTTT
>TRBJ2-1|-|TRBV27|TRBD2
CASSSASGTGDEQFF
TGTGCCAGCAGTTCAGCTAGCGGGACTGGAGATGAGCAGTTCTTC
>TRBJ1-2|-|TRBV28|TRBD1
CASRSGGDYGYTF
TGTGCCAGCAGGTCAGGGGGCGACTATGGCTACACCTTC
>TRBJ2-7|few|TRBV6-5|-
CASIGAVDSYEQYF
TGTGCCAGCATTGGGGCGGTAGATTCCTACGAGCAGTACTTC
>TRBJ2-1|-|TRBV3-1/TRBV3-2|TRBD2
CASSQSGGINEQFF
TGTGCCAGCAGCCAATCGGGAGGGATCAATGAGCAGTTCTTC
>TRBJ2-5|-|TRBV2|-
CASNRKTQETQYF
TGTGCCAGCAATCGGAAGACACAAGAGACCCAGTACTTC
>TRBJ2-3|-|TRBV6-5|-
CASSPVSGSTDTQYF
TGTGCCAGCAGTCCAGTTTCGGGGAGCACAGATACGCAGTATTTT
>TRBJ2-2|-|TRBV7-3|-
CASSPQGAGELFF
TGTGCCAGCAGCCCACAGGGCGCCGGGGAGCTGTTTTTT
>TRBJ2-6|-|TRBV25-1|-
CASSEYGVAGAGANVLTF
TGTGCCAGCAGTGAATATGGAGTGGCCGGAGCTGGGGCCAACGTCCTGACTTTC
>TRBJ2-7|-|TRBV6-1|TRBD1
CASSDGQVKLHYEQYF
TGTGCCAGCAGTGACGGACAGGTAAAACTACACTACGAGCAGTACTTC